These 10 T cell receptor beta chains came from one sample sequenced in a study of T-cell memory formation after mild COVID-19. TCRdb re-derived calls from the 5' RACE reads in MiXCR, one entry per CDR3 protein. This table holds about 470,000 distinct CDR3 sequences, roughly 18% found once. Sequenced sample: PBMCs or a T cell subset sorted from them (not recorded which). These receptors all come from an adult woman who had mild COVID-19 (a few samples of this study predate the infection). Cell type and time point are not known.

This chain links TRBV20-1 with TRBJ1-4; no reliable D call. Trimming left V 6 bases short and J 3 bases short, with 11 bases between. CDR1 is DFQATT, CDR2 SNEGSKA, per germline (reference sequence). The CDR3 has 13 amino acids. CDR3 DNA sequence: TGCAGTGCCGCGGACGGACCTAATGAAAAACTGTTTTTT. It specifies CSAADGPNEKLFF.

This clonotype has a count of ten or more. The CDR3 is CSVRGRDNEQFF. For the CDR3, the DNA is TGCAGTGTGCGGGGCCGCGACAATGAGCAGTTCTTC. V and J are TRBV20-1 and TRBJ2-1, with D tentatively TRBD2 (6 bases). CDR3 size: 12 residues. Germline-derived CDR1 and CDR2 are DFQATT and SNEGSKA (reference sequence). The V gene lost 7 bases and the J gene lost 5 bases, with 12 bases spanning the gap.

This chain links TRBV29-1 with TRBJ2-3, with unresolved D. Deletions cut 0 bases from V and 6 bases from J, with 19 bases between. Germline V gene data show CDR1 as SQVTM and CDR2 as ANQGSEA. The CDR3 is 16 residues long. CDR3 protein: CSVEDRSSPSYDTQYF. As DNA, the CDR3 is TGCAGCGTTGAAGATCGGAGCAGCCCGAGCTACGATACGCAGTATTTT.

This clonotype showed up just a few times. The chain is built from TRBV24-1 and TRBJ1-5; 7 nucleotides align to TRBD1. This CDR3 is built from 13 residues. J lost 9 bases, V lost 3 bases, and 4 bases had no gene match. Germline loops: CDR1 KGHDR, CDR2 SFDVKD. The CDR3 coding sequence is TGTGCCACCAGTGATACGGACAGGTCGCCCCAGCATTTT. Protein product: CATSDTDRSPQHF.

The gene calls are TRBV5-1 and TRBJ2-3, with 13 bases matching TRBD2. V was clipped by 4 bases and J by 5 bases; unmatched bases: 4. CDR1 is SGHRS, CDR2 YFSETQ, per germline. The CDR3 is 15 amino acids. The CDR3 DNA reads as TGCGCCAGCAGCCTCGGGACTAGCGGGGAAGATACGCAGTATTTT. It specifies CASSLGTSGEDTQYF.

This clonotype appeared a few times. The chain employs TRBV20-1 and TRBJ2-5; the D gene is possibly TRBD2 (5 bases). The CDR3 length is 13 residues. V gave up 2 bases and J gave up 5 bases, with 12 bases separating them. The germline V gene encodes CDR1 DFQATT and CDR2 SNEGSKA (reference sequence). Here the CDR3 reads CSARQEAWETQYF. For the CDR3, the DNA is TGCAGTGCTAGACAGGAGGCCTGGGAGACCCAGTACTTC.

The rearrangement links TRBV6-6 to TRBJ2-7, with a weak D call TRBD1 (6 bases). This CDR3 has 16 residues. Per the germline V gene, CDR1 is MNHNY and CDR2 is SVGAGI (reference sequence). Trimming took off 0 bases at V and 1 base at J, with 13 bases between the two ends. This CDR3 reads CASSYSQGDRSYEQYF. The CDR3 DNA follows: TGTGCCAGCAGTTACTCACAGGGAGACAGGTCCTACGAGCAGTACTTC.

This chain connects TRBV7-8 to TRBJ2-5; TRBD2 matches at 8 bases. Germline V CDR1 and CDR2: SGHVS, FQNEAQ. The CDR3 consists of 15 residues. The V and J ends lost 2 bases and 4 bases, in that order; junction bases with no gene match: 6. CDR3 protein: CASSLPAGAGETQYF. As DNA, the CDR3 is TGTGCCAGCAGCTTACCAGCGGGGGCAGGAGAGACCCAGTACTTC.

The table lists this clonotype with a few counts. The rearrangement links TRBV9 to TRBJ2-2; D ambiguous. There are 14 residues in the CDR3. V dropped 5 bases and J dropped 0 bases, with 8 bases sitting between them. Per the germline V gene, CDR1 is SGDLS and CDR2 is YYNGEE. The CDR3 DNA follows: TGTGCCAGCAGACTTACATCGAACACCGGGGAGCTGTTTTTT. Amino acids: CASRLTSNTGELFF.

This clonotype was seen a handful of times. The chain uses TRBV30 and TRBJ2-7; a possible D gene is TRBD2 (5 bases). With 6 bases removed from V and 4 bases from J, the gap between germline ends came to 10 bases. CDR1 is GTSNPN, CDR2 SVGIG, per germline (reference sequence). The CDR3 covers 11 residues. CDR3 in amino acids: CACFRGYEQYF. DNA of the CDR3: TGTGCCTGCTTTCGGGGATACGAGCAGTACTTC.